This TCR beta chain was identified during a study of T cell clones after liver transplantation. The germline V and J ends were trimmed by 2 bases and 1 base, with 8 bases remaining between them. The CDR3 spans 14 residues. Germline CDR1 is LNHDA and CDR2 is SQIVND (reference sequence). TCRdb keeps only in-frame clones here, not all; method: immunoSEQ multiplex PCR. The sample carries around 78,000 clones, around four fifths recorded once. The sample was CD4+ T cells from blood, taken at the 22-month timepoint. This sequence was found in a human patient who received a liver transplant. Some of the T cells might come from the graft donor. This sequence joins TRBV19 and TRBJ1-1; D is undetermined. The CDR3 loop reads CASSIPVGNTEAFF. The CDR3 DNA reads TGTGCCAGTAGTATACCAGTCGGGAACACTGAAGCTTTCTTT.